This paragraph reports one T cell receptor beta chain. Sequencing used immunoSEQ multiplex PCR; TCRdb keeps in-frame clones, though not all of them. The data show about 75,000 clones, around 84% seen once. The sample comes from a study of control samples from healthy donors and cancer patients. Sequencing input: blood. The receptor comes from a man aged 50 to 60 in good health.

CDR3 in DNA: TGTGCCAGCTCACCGGACCGGGACAGTACCTACGAGCAGTACTTC. It specifies CASSPDRDSTYEQYF. J is TRBJ2-7 and V is TRBV18; TRBD1 agrees at 7 bases. This CDR3 comprises 15 residues. Germline assignment: CDR1 KGHSH and CDR2 LQKENI. V lost 3 bases to trimming and J lost 2 bases; unmatched junction nucleotides: 7.